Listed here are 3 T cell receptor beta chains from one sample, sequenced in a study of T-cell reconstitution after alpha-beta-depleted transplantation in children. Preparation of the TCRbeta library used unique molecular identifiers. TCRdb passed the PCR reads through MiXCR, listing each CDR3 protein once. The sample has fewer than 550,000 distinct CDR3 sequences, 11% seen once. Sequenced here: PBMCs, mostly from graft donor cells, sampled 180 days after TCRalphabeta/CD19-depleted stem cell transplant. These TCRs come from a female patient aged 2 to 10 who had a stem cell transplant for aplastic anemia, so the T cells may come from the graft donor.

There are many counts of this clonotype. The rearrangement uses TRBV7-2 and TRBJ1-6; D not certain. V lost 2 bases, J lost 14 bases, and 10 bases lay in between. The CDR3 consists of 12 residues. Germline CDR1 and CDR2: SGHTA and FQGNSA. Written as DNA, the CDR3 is TGTGCCAGCAGCTTATCGAGGGAATCCCTCCACTTT. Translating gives CASSLSRESLHF.

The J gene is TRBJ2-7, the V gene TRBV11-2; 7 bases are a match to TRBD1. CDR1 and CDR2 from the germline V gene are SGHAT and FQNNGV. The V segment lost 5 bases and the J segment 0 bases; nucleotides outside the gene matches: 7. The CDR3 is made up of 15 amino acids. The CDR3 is CASSRQGGDSYEQYF. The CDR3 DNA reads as TGTGCCAGCAGCCGCCAAGGGGGCGACTCCTACGAGCAGTACTTC. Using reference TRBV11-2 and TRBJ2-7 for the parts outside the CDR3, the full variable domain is EAGVAQSPRYKIIEKRQSVAFWCNPISGHATLYWYQQILGQGPKLLIQFQNNGVVDDSQLPKDRFSAERLKGVDSTLKIQPAKLEDSAVYLCASSRQGGDSYEQYFGPGTRLTVT.

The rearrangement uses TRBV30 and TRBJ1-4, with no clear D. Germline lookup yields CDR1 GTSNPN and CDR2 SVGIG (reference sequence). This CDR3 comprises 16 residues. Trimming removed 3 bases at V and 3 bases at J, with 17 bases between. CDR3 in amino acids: CAWSLRTVTSNEKLFF. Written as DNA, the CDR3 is TGTGCCTGGAGCCTCCGGACGGTTACCTCTAATGAAAAACTGTTTTTT.